Each of the 22 T cell receptor beta chains below was sequenced from the same sample in a study of beta chain features in type 1 diabetes. Since all of the isolated RNA was reverse transcribed, expressed TCRB transcripts were what got sequenced. The method was immunoSEQ multiplex PCR; TCRdb's version includes in-frame clones alone and lacks a portion of them. This table has about 330,000 clones, approximately 9.9% appearing once. Sequenced material: naive CD4+ T cells from blood. The receptor set was obtained from a woman aged 25 to 39 in good health.

This clone turned up a few times. This chain joins TRBV9 and TRBJ1-1; D ambiguous. Germline V CDR1 and CDR2: SGDLS, YYNGEE. Trimming removed 0 bases at V and 3 bases at J, with 12 bases between. This CDR3 is 15 amino acids long. The DNA of the CDR3 is TGTGCCAGCAGCGTAGTTCAATTCTACGACACTGAAGCTTTCTTT. Its translation: CASSVVQFYDTEAFF.

This clone was picked up a small number of times. The V call is TRBV7-2, the J call TRBJ2-2; maybe TRBD1 (5 bases). Germline V gene sequence: CDR1 SGHTA, CDR2 FQGNSA. The CDR3 loop spans 13 amino acids. V was cut by 5 bases and J by 6 bases, with 10 bases left in between. In DNA form, the CDR3 reads TGTGCCAGCAGCCTCAGGGTTCCCGGGGAGCTGTTTTTT. The encoded protein is CASSLRVPGELFF.

The CDR3 loop reads CASSKGSGTGSTEAFF. The CDR3 DNA sequence: TGCGCCAGCAGCAAGGGGTCCGGGACAGGGAGCACTGAAGCTTTCTTT. J is TRBJ1-1 and V is TRBV4-3, with TRBD1 identical over 9 bases. Germline assignment: CDR1 LGHNA and CDR2 YSLEER. CDR3 size: 16 residues. Unmatched junction bases numbered 11, after V lost 5 bases and J lost 4 bases.

The chain employs TRBV7-9 and TRBJ2-6; 8 positions match TRBD1. The CDR3 has 19 residues. Germline CDR1 reads SEHNR; CDR2 reads FQNEAQ (reference sequence). V shed 2 bases and J 0 bases; nucleotides not matched to a gene: 9. CDR3 region: CASSLQSSDRDSGANVLTF. The DNA for the CDR3 is TGTGCCAGCAGCTTACAATCTTCGGACAGGGACTCTGGGGCCAACGTCCTGACTTTC. Drawing the rest from reference TRBV7-9 and TRBJ2-6, the complete variable domain is DTGVSQNPRHKITKRGQNVTFRCDPISEHNRLYWYRQTLGQGPEFLTYFQNEAQLEKSRLLSDRFSAERPKGSFSTLEIQRTEQGDSAMYLCASSLQSSDRDSGANVLTFGAGSRLTVL.

This clone has just a few counts. The chain is built from TRBV5-1 and TRBJ1-5; TRBD1 matches 8 bases. The CDR3 sequence is 14 residues long. With 4 bases clipped from V and 5 bases from J, the junction kept 5 bases outside the gene matches. Looked up from germline, CDR1 is SGHRS and CDR2 is YFSETQ. CDR3 sequence reads: CASSPDRGDQPQHF. CDR3 DNA sequence: TGCGCCAGCAGCCCAGACAGGGGAGATCAGCCCCAGCATTTT.

This clone was observed a few times. V usage is TRBV4-2 and J usage is TRBJ1-4; a weak D match, TRBD1 (5 bases). The germline CDR1 and CDR2 sequences are LGHNA and YNFKEQ. The CDR3 runs to 14 residues. Between the trimmed V and J ends, which lost 0 bases and 7 bases, there was a span of 9 bases. The CDR3 region is CASSQDSRAEKLFF. Here the CDR3 DNA reads TGTGCCAGCAGCCAAGATTCCAGGGCTGAAAAACTGTTTTTT.

This clone occurred a few times. Other DNA variants within this sample encode the same CDR3. V is TRBV2 and J is TRBJ2-5, with D unresolved. Germline-derived CDR1 and CDR2 are SNHLY and FYNNEI. The CDR3 has 11 amino acids. V was clipped by 3 bases and J by 4 bases, with 3 bases between them. CDR3 residues: CASSDSETQYF. DNA of the CDR3: TGTGCCAGCAGTGACTCAGAGACCCAGTACTTC.

In this sample, this clone turned up a few times. V usage is TRBV29-1 and J usage is TRBJ2-5; 10 bases agree with TRBD2. Germline lookup yields CDR1 SQVTM and CDR2 ANQGSEA. This CDR3 contains 15 residues. The V segment lost 2 bases and the J segment 4 bases; nucleotides outside the gene matches: 7. The CDR3 spells CSVETLAGVRETQYF. DNA for the CDR3: TGCAGCGTTGAAACCCTAGCGGGAGTAAGAGAGACCCAGTACTTC.

The chain couples TRBV27 to TRBJ2-5; 12 bases are shared with TRBD2. Germline CDR1 MNHEY, CDR2 SMNVEV (reference sequence). This CDR3 region has 15 residues. V lost 6 bases, J lost 4 bases, and 6 bases stayed unmatched. CDR3 DNA sequence: TGTGCCAGCAGCCCTAGCGGGAGGGCCCGAGAGACCCAGTACTTC. It encodes CASSPSGRARETQYF.

This clone has more than one count but fewer than ten. The rearrangement uses TRBV5-1 and TRBJ2-7, with 11 bases that match TRBD1. Germline CDR1 SGHRS, CDR2 YFSETQ. V trimming: 4 bases; J trimming: 2 bases; junction bases outside the gene matches: 2. CDR3 length: 14 amino acids. The CDR3 region has the DNA TGCGCCAGCAGCACGGGACAGGGGGCCTACGAGCAGTACTTC. Its translation is CASSTGQGAYEQYF.

The rearrangement joins TRBV4-1 to TRBJ2-7; a possible D gene is TRBD2 (6 bases). Germline V CDR1 and CDR2: MGHRA, YSYEKL. The CDR3 covers 16 residues. The V end lost 0 bases, the J end lost 4 bases, and 16 bases lay between the germline ends. The CDR3 DNA follows: TGCGCCAGCAGCCAAGATGGGGGGATAGGACCGTACGAGCAGTACTTC. It codes for CASSQDGGIGPYEQYF.

The chain couples TRBV18 to TRBJ2-7; D gene uncertain. CDR3 size: 14 residues. CDR1 KGHSH and CDR2 LQKENI come from the germline V gene. V lost 1 base, J lost 5 bases, and 12 bases lay in between. CDR3: CASSPLAGTDEQYF. The CDR3 coding sequence is TGTGCCAGCTCACCACTCGCAGGTACGGACGAGCAGTACTTC.

Of note for this clone: A read error may account for a junction end that differs from germline. The rearrangement uses TRBV7-7 and TRBJ2-3, with 10 bases matching TRBD2. CDR1 SSHAT and CDR2 FNYEAQ come from the germline V gene (reference sequence). The CDR3 is 16 residues long. CDR3 DNA sequence: TGTGCTAGCAGCTTAGGGCTAGCGGGAGCGTCAGATACGCAGTATTTT. Translated: CASSLGLAGASDTQYF.

This sequence joins TRBV27 and TRBJ2-1, with a weak D call TRBD1 (6 bases). The CDR3 has 16 amino acids. Germline CDR1 and CDR2: MNHEY and SMNVEV (reference sequence). With 5 bases removed from V and 6 bases from J, the gap between germline ends came to 20 bases. CDR3 loop: CASSRLLGTLTNEQFF. The CDR3 nucleotides read TGTGCCAGCAGTAGGCTGCTCGGGACACTCACCAATGAGCAGTTCTTC.

The chain has TRBV27 and TRBJ2-3; D is unclear. The germline CDR1 and CDR2 sequences are MNHEY and SMNVEV (reference sequence). This CDR3 has 13 residues. Trimming cost V 3 bases and J 2 bases, with 6 bases left between them. CDR3: CASSFTHTDTQYF. The CDR3 nucleotides read TGTGCCAGCAGTTTCACACACACAGATACGCAGTATTTT.

This clone occurred a few times. The chain joins TRBV4-3 to TRBJ2-2; the D gene is possibly TRBD1 (6 bases). CDR3 length equals 17 residues. Trimming removed 5 bases from V and 1 base from J, with 17 bases in between. Per germline, CDR1 LGHNA and CDR2 YSLEER. The CDR3 nucleotides read TGCGCCAGCAGCACGAAGTACAGGGCCATGAACACCGGGGAGCTGTTTTTT. The encoded protein is CASSTKYRAMNTGELFF.

V and J are TRBV11-2 and TRBJ2-4, with TRBD1 matching over 7 bases. The CDR3 runs to 17 residues. After removal of 0 bases from V and 2 bases from J, the junction contained 7 bases not matched to a gene. Germline V gene lookup returns CDR1 SGHAT and CDR2 FQNNGV. The CDR3 region is CASSLEGGAWTKNIQYF. The CDR3, as DNA: TGTGCCAGCAGCTTAGAAGGGGGCGCCTGGACCAAAAACATTCAGTACTTC.

This clone was seen only a few times. The chain employs TRBV6-5 and TRBJ2-5, with TRBD1 matching over 9 bases. The CDR3 has 15 residues. Germline V gene lookup returns CDR1 MNHEY and CDR2 SVGAGI. The junction had 10 bases not matched to a gene; V was cut back by 6 bases and J by 5 bases. The CDR3 is CASRGRDRAYETQYF. DNA for the CDR3: TGTGCCAGCAGGGGACGGGACAGGGCGTATGAGACCCAGTACTTC.

This clone was detected a few times. The CDR3 DNA sequence: TGTGCCAGCAGCCCGTTAGCGGGAGGGTCCTACAATGAGCAGTTCTTC. Translation gives CASSPLAGGSYNEQFF. The V call is TRBV11-2, the J call TRBJ2-1; 11 bases align to TRBD2. V dropped 5 bases and J dropped 1; count of bases not matched to a gene: 4. CDR3 length: 16 residues. Germline loops: CDR1 SGHAT, CDR2 FQNNGV. Full variable domain (remainder filled in from reference TRBV11-2 and TRBJ2-1): EAGVAQSPRYKIIEKRQSVAFWCNPISGHATLYWYQQILGQGPKLLIQFQNNGVVDDSQLPKDRFSAERLKGVDSTLKIQPAKLEDSAVYLCASSPLAGGSYNEQFFGPGTRLTVL.

The V gene is TRBV7-6, the J gene TRBJ2-7; a weak D match, TRBD1 (5 bases). The CDR3 sequence is 13 residues long. CDR1 is SGHVS, CDR2 FNYEAQ, per germline. The germline V and J ends were trimmed by 6 bases and 1 base, with 10 bases remaining between them. CDR3 bases: TGTGCCAGCAGTAGGCAGGGTTCCTACGAGCAGTACTTC. This translates into CASSRQGSYEQYF.

J is TRBJ2-1 and V is TRBV7-3; no clear D. Germline V gives CDR1 SGHTA, CDR2 FQGTGA. Trimming stripped 5 bases from V and 2 bases from J, with 13 bases between. This CDR3 comprises 15 residues. For the CDR3, the DNA is TGTGCCAGCAGCATGGAGAGCGCTCCCTACAATGAGCAGTTCTTC. Amino acids: CASSMESAPYNEQFF. Full variable domain (missing parts from reference TRBV7-3 and TRBJ2-1): GAGVSQTPSNKVTEKGKYVELRCDPISGHTALYWYRQSLGQGPEFLIYFQGTGAADDSGLPNDRFFAVRPEGSVSTLKIQRTERGDSAVYLCASSMESAPYNEQFFGPGTRLTVL.

There are a few counts of this clone. J is TRBJ2-4 and V is TRBV6-5, with 7 positions matching TRBD1. Per the germline V gene, CDR1 is MNHEY and CDR2 is SVGAGI. This CDR3 is 14 amino acids long. The V gene end was trimmed by 5 bases and the J gene end by 1 base; junction bases not matched to a gene: 2. The CDR3 sequence is CASSNRGAKNIQYF. As DNA, the CDR3 is TGTGCCAGCAGTAACAGGGGTGCCAAAAACATTCAGTACTTC.